This T cell receptor beta chain is drawn from a study of identical twins. Study-wide results and limits: There was more out-of-frame TCR alpha sharing in monozygotic twins than models estimated. Carriage of fewer insertions was seen in abundant cord blood beta clonotypes, whereas memory repertoires showed none.

The CDR3 consists of 12 residues. Per the germline V gene, CDR1 is SEHNR and CDR2 is FQNEAQ (reference sequence). V shed 10 bases and J shed 2 bases, with 11 bases lying between them. This clonotype has just a few counts. As yet, its antigen is unknown. With template switching, a universal primer site was added, and the cDNA carried unique molecular identifiers. Via MiXCR, TCRdb re-called the 5' RACE reads, giving one row per CDR3 protein. The data show 400,000 or so distinct CDR3 sequences, approximately 9.1% seen once. The sample comprised naive T cells sorted from blood. This TCR derives from a woman between 45 and 65 years old in good health. The V and J genes are TRBV7-9 and TRBJ2-5; D is undetermined. This CDR3 reads CAIQSPQETQYF. The CDR3 region has the DNA TGTGCCATTCAGTCACCACAAGAGACCCAGTACTTC.